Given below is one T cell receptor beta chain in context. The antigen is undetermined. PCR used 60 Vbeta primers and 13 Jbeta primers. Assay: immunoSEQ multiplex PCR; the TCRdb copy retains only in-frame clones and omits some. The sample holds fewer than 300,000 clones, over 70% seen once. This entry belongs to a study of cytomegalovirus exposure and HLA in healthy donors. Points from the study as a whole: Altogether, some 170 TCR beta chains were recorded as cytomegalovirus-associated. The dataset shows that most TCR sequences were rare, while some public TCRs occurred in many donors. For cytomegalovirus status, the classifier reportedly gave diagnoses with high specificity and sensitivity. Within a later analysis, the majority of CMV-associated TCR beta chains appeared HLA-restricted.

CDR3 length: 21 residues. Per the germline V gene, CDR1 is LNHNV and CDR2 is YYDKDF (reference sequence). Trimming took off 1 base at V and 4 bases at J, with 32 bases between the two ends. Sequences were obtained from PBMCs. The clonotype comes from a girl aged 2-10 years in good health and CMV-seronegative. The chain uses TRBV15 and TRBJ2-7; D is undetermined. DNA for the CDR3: TGTGCCACCAGCAGAGGGGTTCTGTGGGCCACTGAGCCGTATTTCTTTTACGAGCAGTACTTC. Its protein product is CATSRGVLWATEPYFFYEQYF.